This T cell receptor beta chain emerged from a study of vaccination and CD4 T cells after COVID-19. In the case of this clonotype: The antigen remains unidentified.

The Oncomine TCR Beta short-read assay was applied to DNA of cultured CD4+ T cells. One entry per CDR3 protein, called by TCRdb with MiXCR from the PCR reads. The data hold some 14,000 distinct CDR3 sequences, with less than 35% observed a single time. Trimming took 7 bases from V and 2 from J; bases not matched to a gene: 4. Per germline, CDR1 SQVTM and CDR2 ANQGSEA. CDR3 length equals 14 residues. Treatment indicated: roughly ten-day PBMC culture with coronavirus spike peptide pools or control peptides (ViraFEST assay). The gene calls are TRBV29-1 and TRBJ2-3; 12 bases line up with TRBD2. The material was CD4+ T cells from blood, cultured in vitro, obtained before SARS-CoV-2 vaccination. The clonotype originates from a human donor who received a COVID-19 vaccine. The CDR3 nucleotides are TGCAGCGCAGGACTAGCGGGGCTCACAGATACGCAGTATTTT. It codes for CSAGLAGLTDTQYF.